These 16 T cell receptor beta chains were all obtained from the same sample, sequenced in a study of cytomegalovirus exposure and HLA in healthy donors. Primers included in the PCR were 60 Vbeta and 13 Jbeta primers. Method: immunoSEQ multiplex PCR; TCRdb's copy keeps in-frame clones and lacks some. The repertoire holds around 160,000 clones, with around 80% as singletons. The sequencing input was PBMCs. The receptors derive from a man aged 40-49 years in good health and CMV-seropositive.

This clone was observed a single time. The chain carries TRBV18 and TRBJ1-3; D uncertain. Germline CDR1 and CDR2: KGHSH and LQKENI. Trimming pared 7 bases from V and 4 bases from J, leaving 14 bases between. The length of the CDR3 is 14 residues. In nucleotides, the CDR3 is TGTGCCAGCTACGGGAGTCCGTCCGGAAACACCATATATTTT. Translation: CASYGSPSGNTIYF.

V gene TRBV9 combines with J gene TRBJ2-7; TRBD2 matches 7 bases. V was clipped by 0 bases and J by 2 bases; unmatched bases: 5. CDR3 length: 15 residues. CDR1 is SGDLS and CDR2 is YYNGEE in the germline V gene. The CDR3 is CASSVEAGATYEQYF. The CDR3 coding sequence is TGTGCCAGCAGCGTAGAGGCGGGAGCAACCTACGAGCAGTACTTC.

V gene TRBV7-9 combines with J gene TRBJ2-3; no reliable D call. The germline V and J ends were trimmed by 7 bases and 6 bases, with 8 bases remaining between them. This CDR3 region has 11 residues. The germline gives CDR1 SEHNR, CDR2 FQNEAQ (reference sequence). The CDR3 nucleotides are TGTGCCAGCACCCCTCTGGATACGCAGTATTTT. Residues: CASTPLDTQYF.

The chain links TRBV28 to TRBJ2-1, with D possibly matching TRBD1 (6 bases). In germline, CDR1 is MDHEN, CDR2 SYDVKM. The CDR3 loop spans 15 amino acids. Trimming pared 3 bases from V and 5 bases from J, leaving 14 bases between. The CDR3 sequence: CASSFLDRANNEQFF. CDR3 nucleotide sequence: TGTGCCAGCAGTTTTCTGGACAGAGCAAACAATGAGCAGTTCTTC. Variable domain in full (rest from reference TRBV28 and TRBJ2-1): DVKVTQSSRYLVKRTGEKVFLECVQDMDHENMFWYRQDPGLGLRLIYFSYDVKMKEKGDIPEGYSVSREKKERFSLILESASTNQTSMYLCASSFLDRANNEQFFGPGTRLTVL.

The V gene is TRBV7-2, the J gene TRBJ2-5; the D gene is possibly TRBD1 (5 bases). The CDR3 is made up of 15 amino acids. The V end lost 3 bases, the J end lost 0 bases, and 11 bases lay between the germline ends. Per germline, CDR1 SGHTA and CDR2 FQGNSA. The CDR3 coding sequence is TGTGCCAGCAGCTTTATGGCAGGGAACCAAGAGACCCAGTACTTC. This encodes CASSFMAGNQETQYF.

The V call is TRBV11-2, the J call TRBJ2-2; 14 positions match TRBD2. CDR1 and CDR2 (germline): SGHAT, FQNNGV. This CDR3 has 18 residues. After removal of 5 bases from V and 7 bases from J, the junction contained 12 bases not matched to a gene. The CDR3 DNA follows: TGTGCCAGCAGCAGAGGGACTAGCGGGAGAAGGTTAGGCGGGGAGCTGTTTTTT. This sequence encodes CASSRGTSGRRLGGELFF.

This clone was seen a handful of times. CDR3 sequence (DNA): TGTGCCAGCAGCTCCTTGGGTCGCGGGAGGGGGGTGGAGACCCAGTACTTC. Translation: CASSSLGRGRGVETQYF. The genes are TRBV5-4 and TRBJ2-5, with 9 bases that match TRBD2. V dropped 3 bases and J dropped 5; count of bases not matched to a gene: 14. Germline values: CDR1 SGHNT, CDR2 YYREEE (reference sequence). The CDR3 totals 17 residues.

This chain joins TRBV7-3 and TRBJ2-1; D is uncertain. The CDR3 extends over 11 amino acids. In germline, CDR1 is SGHTA, CDR2 FQGTGA. V was trimmed by 4 bases and J by 7 bases, leaving 5 bases between them. CDR3 nucleotides: TGTGCCAGCAGCTCAGGAAATGAGCAGTTCTTC. It translates to CASSSGNEQFF.

V gene TRBV28 combines with J gene TRBJ2-3; 7 bases match TRBD2. The V and J ends lost 4 bases and 5 bases, in that order; junction bases with no gene match: 15. CDR3 length equals 17 residues. The germline V gene has CDR1 MDHEN and CDR2 SYDVKM. CDR3 coding DNA: TGTGCCAGCAGTTCCCTGGGATTTGGGAGGGCTGGAGATACGCAGTATTTT. Protein: CASSSLGFGRAGDTQYF. Variable domain in full (rest from reference TRBV28 and TRBJ2-3): DVKVTQSSRYLVKRTGEKVFLECVQDMDHENMFWYRQDPGLGLRLIYFSYDVKMKEKGDIPEGYSVSREKKERFSLILESASTNQTSMYLCASSSLGFGRAGDTQYFGPGTRLTVL.

A remark on this clone: Other DNA sequences in this sample translate to the same CDR3. This sequence joins TRBV12-2 and TRBJ2-7; the table's D gene call, TRBD2, was not cross checked with the DNA. TRBV12-2 is tagged as a pseudogene. This CDR3 region has 21 residues. DNA for the CDR3: TGTGCAAGTCGCTTAACCTTCGGGGGGAGTTTCGAACCCGAAAGCTCCTACGAGCAGTACTTC. Protein sequence: CASRLTFGGSFEPESSYEQYF.

This chain links TRBV19 with TRBJ1-4; no reliable D call. The CDR3 is 15 amino acids. Germline V CDR1 and CDR2: LNHDA, SQIVND (reference sequence). The V and J ends lost 3 bases and 5 bases respectively, with 13 bases between them. CDR3 bases: TGTGCCAGTAGTATCTTGATGGTCAGAAATGAAAAACTGTTTTTT. Its translation: CASSILMVRNEKLFF.

In its sample, this clone was seen a few times. The chain combines TRBV4-1 with TRBJ2-5, with D possibly matching TRBD2 (5 bases). Germline V gives CDR1 MGHRA, CDR2 YSYEKL. V lost 0 bases and J lost 3, with 8 bases in between. This CDR3 spans 14 amino acids. The CDR3 protein is CASSQDYGKETQYF. The CDR3 DNA reads TGCGCCAGCAGCCAAGACTACGGGAAAGAGACCCAGTACTTC.

V and J are TRBV6-5 and TRBJ2-2, with D possibly being TRBD1 (5 bases). Trimming left V 4 bases short and J 7 bases short, with 13 bases between. Germline CDR1 reads MNHEY; CDR2 reads SVGAGI. This CDR3 is built from 14 residues. This CDR3 is CASSSFQGGGELFF. The CDR3 DNA follows: TGTGCCAGCAGTTCCTTCCAGGGCGGCGGGGAGCTGTTTTTT.

This rearrangement joins TRBV5-1 to TRBJ1-1, with a weak D call TRBD1 (5 bases). The CDR3 length is 16 residues. CDR1 and CDR2 (germline): SGHRS, YFSETQ. Trimming left V 0 bases short and J 0 bases short, with 12 bases between. In DNA form, the CDR3 reads TGCGCCAGCAGCTTGGCCGTTGACAGTTTGAACACTGAAGCTTTCTTT. Its protein is CASSLAVDSLNTEAFF.

The CDR3 DNA reads as TGTGCCAGTAGGTTAGCGGGAGCGTCCTACAATGAGCAGTTCTTC. This gives the protein CASRLAGASYNEQFF. The chain recombines TRBV19 with TRBJ2-1; 9 bases map to TRBD2. Unmatched junction bases numbered 4, after V lost 6 bases and J lost 1 base. Germline CDR1 is LNHDA and CDR2 is SQIVND (reference sequence). The CDR3 has 15 residues. Looking up the rest from reference TRBV19 and TRBJ2-1 gives the full variable domain: DGGITQSPKYLFRKEGQNVTLSCEQNLNHDAMYWYRQDPGQGLRLIYYSQIVNDFQKGDIAEGYSVSREKKESFPLTVTSAQKNPTAFYLCASRLAGASYNEQFFGPGTRLTVL.

The table lists this clone with a few counts. The chain employs TRBV30 and TRBJ2-5; a possible D gene is TRBD1 (6 bases). The CDR3 contains 14 residues. Germline loops: CDR1 GTSNPN, CDR2 SVGIG (reference sequence). V was cut by 2 bases and J by 1 base, with 11 bases left in between. For the CDR3, the DNA is TGTGCCTGGAGTCCCGGGACAACCCAAGAGACCCAGTACTTC. Translation: CAWSPGTTQETQYF. Based on the CDR3 plus reference TRBV30 and TRBJ2-5, the full variable domain is SQTIHQWPATLVQPVGSPLSLECTVEGTSNPNLYWYRQAAGRGLQLLFYSVGIGQISSEVPQNLSASRPQDRQFILSSKKLLLSDSGFYLCAWSPGTTQETQYFGPGTRLLVL.